The T cell receptor beta chain under discussion was sequenced for a study of T cell changes during pregnancy in multiple sclerosis. Here immunoSEQ multiplex PCR was the method, and the copy in TCRdb shows in-frame clones only, minus some. This sample has some 120,000 clones, with 96% found just once. The V end lost 1 base, the J end lost 0 bases, and 4 bases lay between the germline ends. From germline, CDR1 is SGHNT and CDR2 YYREEE (reference sequence). The CDR3 totals 13 residues. The source material was peripheral blood, sampled after pregnancy. The sequence derives from a female donor with multiple sclerosis, enrolled in a pregnancy study. The chain has TRBV5-4 and TRBJ1-1; D not resolved. For the CDR3, the DNA is TGTGCCAGCAGCTTGCAGATGAACACTGAAGCTTTCTTT. Translating gives CASSLQMNTEAFF.